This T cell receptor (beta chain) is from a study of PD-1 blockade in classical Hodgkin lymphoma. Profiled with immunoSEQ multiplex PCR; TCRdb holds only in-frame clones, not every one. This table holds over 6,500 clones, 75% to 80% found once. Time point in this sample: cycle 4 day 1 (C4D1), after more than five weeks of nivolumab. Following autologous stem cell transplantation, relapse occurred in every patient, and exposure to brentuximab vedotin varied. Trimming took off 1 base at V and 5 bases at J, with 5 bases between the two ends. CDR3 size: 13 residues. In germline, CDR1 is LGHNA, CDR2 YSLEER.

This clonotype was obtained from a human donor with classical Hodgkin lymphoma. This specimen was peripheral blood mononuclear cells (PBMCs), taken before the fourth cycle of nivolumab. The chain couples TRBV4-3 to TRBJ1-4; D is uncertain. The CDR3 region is CASSQGKNEKLFF. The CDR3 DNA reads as TGCGCCAGCAGCCAAGGCAAAAATGAAAAACTGTTTTTT.